The 29 T cell receptor beta chains in this list originate from one sample, sequenced in a study of cytomegalovirus exposure and HLA in healthy donors. It was with 60 Vbeta and 13 Jbeta primers that the PCR ran. TCRdb's table, derived via immunoSEQ multiplex PCR, lists solely in-frame clones and lacks some. Of some 90,000 clones in the sample, about two thirds were seen once. The sample consisted of PBMCs. The receptors come from a man in his fifties in good health and CMV-seronegative.

This clone was found a few times. The chain is built from TRBV7-8 and TRBJ1-5; possibly TRBD1 for D (6 bases). The CDR3 totals 14 residues. The germline V gene encodes CDR1 SGHVS and CDR2 FQNEAQ. V dropped 5 bases and J dropped 9 bases, with 17 bases sitting between them. CDR3 nucleotides: TGTGCCAGCAGCCGAGGACAGCAGGTGTGGCCCCAGCATTTT. Its translation is CASSRGQQVWPQHF. Full variable domain (missing parts from reference TRBV7-8 and TRBJ1-5): GAGVSQSPRYKVAKRGQDVALRCDPISGHVSLFWYQQALGQGPEFLTYFQNEAQLDKSGLPSDRFFAERPEGSVSTLKIQRTQQEDSAVYLCASSRGQQVWPQHFGDGTRLSIL.

The chain recombines TRBV5-6 with TRBJ2-1; 9 nucleotides match TRBD1. CDR1 SGHDT and CDR2 YYEEEE come from the germline V gene. This CDR3 region has 15 residues. V gave up 4 bases and J gave up 5 bases; unmatched junction bases: 7. The CDR3 protein is CASSPGQGGHNEQFF. The DNA of the CDR3 is TGTGCCAGCAGCCCGGGACAGGGCGGACACAATGAGCAGTTCTTC. The whole variable domain, filled in from reference TRBV5-6 and TRBJ2-1, reads DAGVTQSPTHLIKTRGQQVTLRCSPKSGHDTVSWYQQALGQGPQFIFQYYEEEERQRGNFPDRFSGHQFPNYSSELNVNALLLGDSALYLCASSPGQGGHNEQFFGPGTRLTVL.

This clone was recorded once. The V gene is TRBV7-8, the J gene TRBJ2-7; 11 nucleotides align to TRBD1. Germline V gene data show CDR1 as SGHVS and CDR2 as FQNEAQ. With 4 bases clipped from V and 7 bases from J, the junction kept 3 bases outside the gene matches. The CDR3 is made up of 13 amino acids. The CDR3 region is CASSSDRGREQYV. The CDR3 DNA reads as TGTGCCAGCAGCTCGGACAGGGGGCGAGAGCAGTACGTC.

This chain joins TRBV29-1 and TRBJ2-5; 7 bases map to TRBD1. Looked up from germline, CDR1 is SQVTM and CDR2 is ANQGSEA. This CDR3 contains 13 residues. V dropped 8 bases and J dropped 3; count of bases not matched to a gene: 9. The CDR3 coding sequence is TGCAGCTACAGGGGCTGGAAAGAAGAGACCCAGTACTTC. It translates to CSYRGWKEETQYF.

The chain joins TRBV28 to TRBJ1-1; unclear D gene. Deletions cut 6 bases from V and 1 base from J, with 9 bases between. There are 13 residues in the CDR3. The V gene's germline CDR1 is MDHEN and CDR2 SYDVKM. The CDR3 DNA is TGTGCCAGCAGGGTCCAGGAGAACACTGAAGCTTTCTTT. Translated, it gives CASRVQENTEAFF.

This sequence joins TRBV14 and TRBJ2-5; the D is unclear. The CDR3 has 16 amino acids. The germline gives CDR1 SGHDN, CDR2 FVKESK. With 1 base removed from V and 5 bases from J, the gap between germline ends came to 17 bases. CDR3 region: CASSQVTYYRRETQYF. Written as DNA, the CDR3 is TGTGCCAGCAGCCAAGTCACGTACTATAGGCGGGAGACCCAGTACTTC.

This clone came up once. The chain carries TRBV7-2 and TRBJ2-3; 9 nucleotides match TRBD2. The CDR3 loop spans 18 amino acids. V gave up 4 bases and J gave up 2 bases; unmatched junction bases: 13. The germline V gene has CDR1 SGHTA and CDR2 FQGNSA. CDR3 nucleotide sequence: TGTGCCAGCAGCTCCAGAGCAGCGGGGGGCCCCCCCACAGATACGCAGTATTTT. It yields the protein CASSSRAAGGPPTDTQYF.

This clone was recorded once. The chain uses TRBV4-1 and TRBJ1-6, with D possibly matching TRBD1 (6 bases). V was cut by 6 bases and J by 0 bases, with 12 bases left in between. Germline V gives CDR1 MGHRA, CDR2 YSYEKL. The CDR3 extends over 16 amino acids. This chain's CDR3 is CASSRQESSYNSPLHF. The CDR3, as DNA: TGCGCCAGCAGTCGACAGGAGAGCTCCTATAATTCACCCCTCCACTTT.

The CDR3 region has the DNA TGTGCCAGCAGCCTCGACAGGGCTCCGTACGAGCAGTACGTC. Translated, it gives CASSLDRAPYEQYV. The chain couples TRBV5-4 to TRBJ2-7, with TRBD1 matching over 7 bases. The CDR3 is 14 residues long. The V segment lost 4 bases and the J segment 4 bases; nucleotides outside the gene matches: 8. Per germline, CDR1 SGHNT and CDR2 YYREEE (reference sequence).

The gene calls are TRBV30 and TRBJ2-1; D not resolved. Germline assignment: CDR1 GTSNPN and CDR2 SVGIG (reference sequence). Trimming removed 8 bases from V and 6 bases from J, with 11 bases in between. The CDR3 has 11 residues. CDR3 sequence: CAGSAGNEQFF. The CDR3 nucleotides are TGTGCCGGGTCCGCAGGCAATGAGCAGTTCTTC.

This chain uses TRBV7-3 with TRBJ1-1; D call uncertain. This CDR3 is built from 14 residues. V lost 5 bases, J lost 4 bases, and 14 bases lay in between. Germline V gene lookup returns CDR1 SGHTA and CDR2 FQGTGA. CDR3 sequence reads: CASSRLADLTEAFF. For the CDR3, the DNA is TGTGCCAGCAGCCGACTTGCGGATCTCACTGAAGCTTTCTTT. The full variable domain, its missing parts supplied by reference TRBV7-3 and TRBJ1-1, is GAGVSQTPSNKVTEKGKYVELRCDPISGHTALYWYRQSLGQGPEFLIYFQGTGAADDSGLPNDRFFAVRPEGSVSTLKIQRTERGDSAVYLCASSRLADLTEAFFGQGTRLTVV.

The rearrangement uses TRBV25-1 and TRBJ1-6; D not certain. V lost 1 base and J lost 8, with 3 bases in between. This CDR3 is 12 amino acids long. The germline gives CDR1 MGHDK, CDR2 SYGVNS. The CDR3 protein is CASSESDSPLHF. Here the CDR3 DNA reads TGTGCCAGCAGTGAATCGGATTCACCCCTCCACTTT.

The chain carries TRBV7-2 and TRBJ2-1; D gene unclear. V lost 0 bases and J 9 bases, leaving 9 bases between the germline ends. Germline lookup yields CDR1 SGHTA and CDR2 FQGNSA. The CDR3 consists of 13 residues. The CDR3 DNA follows: TGTGCCAGCAGCTTAGCTGCTAGGTTTGAGCAGTTCTTC. Amino acids: CASSLAARFEQFF. Complete variable domain (other parts from reference TRBV7-2 and TRBJ2-1): GAGVSQSPSNKVTEKGKDVELRCDPISGHTALYWYRQSLGQGLEFLIYFQGNSAPDKSGLPSDRFSAERTGGSVSTLTIQRTQQEDSAVYLCASSLAARFEQFFGPGTRLTVL.

The chain links TRBV28 to TRBJ1-1; D remains unclear. Trimming pared 11 bases from V and 0 bases from J, leaving 10 bases between. The CDR3 is 12 residues long. The germline gives CDR1 MDHEN, CDR2 SYDVKM. CDR3 in DNA: TGTGCCGCGGCCCAGATGAACACTGAAGCTTTCTTT. Protein sequence: CAAAQMNTEAFF.

This clone occurred many times. V and J are TRBV10-2 and TRBJ2-5, with 10 nucleotides matching TRBD2. The CDR3 totals 14 residues. V lost 6 bases, J lost 4 bases, and 5 bases stayed unmatched. Looked up from germline, CDR1 is WSHSY and CDR2 is SAAADI. For the CDR3, the DNA is TGCGCCAGCAGGAGTAGCGGGAGGCGAGAGACCCAGTACTTC. Amino acids: CASRSSGRRETQYF.

This CDR3 is CASSGGLAYTDTQYF. The CDR3 DNA reads as TGTGCCAGCAGCGGGGGACTAGCGTACACAGATACGCAGTATTTT. V gene TRBV9 combines with J gene TRBJ2-3, with 10 nucleotides matching TRBD2. The germline V gene encodes CDR1 SGDLS and CDR2 YYNGEE. The CDR3 is 15 residues long. Unmatched junction bases numbered 3, after V lost 3 bases and J lost 2 bases.

The V gene is TRBV10-3, the J gene TRBJ2-7; TRBD2 is a possible D gene (6 bases). Germline loops: CDR1 ENHRY, CDR2 SYGVKD. This CDR3 spans 14 amino acids. V was pared by 6 bases and J by 2 bases, with 14 bases between. The CDR3 loop is CAIRDLALTYEQYF. In nucleotides, the CDR3 is TGTGCCATCAGAGACCTAGCGCTCACCTACGAGCAGTACTTC.

V usage is TRBV28 and J usage is TRBJ2-4, with 7 bases identical to TRBD1. The germline CDR1 and CDR2 sequences are MDHEN and SYDVKM. The V and J ends lost 4 bases and 1 base, in that order; junction bases with no gene match: 13. The CDR3 loop spans 18 amino acids. Here the CDR3 DNA reads TGTGCCAGCAGTTCTGACCCAGACAGGGTTGGGGCCAAAAACATTCAGTACTTC. This codes for CASSSDPDRVGAKNIQYF.

The rearrangement links TRBV11-3 to TRBJ2-7, with TRBD2 matching 13 bases. This CDR3 region has 18 residues. The germline V gene has CDR1 SGHNT and CDR2 YENEEA. Trimming cost V 1 base and J 7 bases; bases outside gene matches: 13. CDR3 bases: TGTGCCAGCAGCTTAGGAGGCCCCGGACTAGCGGGAGAGGGTGAGCAGTACGTC. It is translated as CASSLGGPGLAGEGEQYV.

The gene calls are TRBV28 and TRBJ2-5, with TRBD1 matching 8 bases. CDR1 MDHEN and CDR2 SYDVKM come from the germline V gene. V lost 1 base to trimming and J lost 0 bases; unmatched junction nucleotides: 10. This CDR3 spans 18 amino acids. The CDR3 region is CASSLLGPGQAYQETQYF. As DNA, the CDR3 is TGTGCCAGCAGTTTATTGGGCCCGGGACAGGCTTACCAAGAGACCCAGTACTTC.

This clone appeared a few times. The chain carries TRBV5-1 and TRBJ1-1; the D gene is possibly TRBD1 (6 bases). Trimming took off 0 bases at V and 4 bases at J, with 16 bases between the two ends. This CDR3 is 16 amino acids long. In germline, CDR1 is SGHRS, CDR2 YFSETQ. In DNA form, the CDR3 reads TGCGCCAGCAGCTTGGCGTCAGGGCTCAGGGGCACTGAAGCTTTCTTT. This gives the protein CASSLASGLRGTEAFF.

This clone has just one count. The genes are TRBV27 and TRBJ2-3; possibly TRBD2 for D (6 bases). V lost 4 bases and J 3 bases, leaving 8 bases between the germline ends. This CDR3 comprises 13 residues. Germline-derived CDR1 and CDR2 are MNHEY and SMNVEV (reference sequence). The CDR3 reads CASSSRGTDTQYF. DNA of the CDR3: TGTGCCAGCAGTTCCCGGGGGACAGATACGCAGTATTTT.

This clone was seen a few times. V and J are TRBV11-1 and TRBJ1-4, with D uncertain. V shed 6 bases and J shed 7 bases, with 12 bases lying between them. The length of the CDR3 is 13 residues. Germline CDR1 SGHAT, CDR2 FQDESV (reference sequence). The CDR3 DNA sequence: TGTGCCAGCAGTAAGTCCCCAGGTGAAAAACTGTTTTTT. Amino acids: CASSKSPGEKLFF. The full variable domain, completed using reference TRBV11-1 and TRBJ1-4, is EAEVAQSPRYKITEKSQAVAFWCDPISGHATLYWYRQILGQGPELLVQFQDESVVDDSQLPKDRFSAERLKGVDSTLKIQPAELGDSAMYLCASSKSPGEKLFFGSGTQLSVL.

The CDR3 coding sequence is TGCGCCAGCAGGCCCGAGCCCACCACAGATACGCAGTATTTT. Translating it yields CASRPEPTTDTQYF. V gene TRBV5-1 combines with J gene TRBJ2-3; D gene ambiguous. The V gene lost 5 bases and the J gene lost 2 bases, with 12 bases spanning the gap. The CDR3 extends over 14 amino acids. Germline CDR1 is SGHRS and CDR2 is YFSETQ.

CDR3 residues: CASSQDPRTGTDTQYF. The CDR3 nucleotides read TGTGCCAGCAGCCAAGATCCGCGGACAGGCACAGATACGCAGTATTTT. The gene calls are TRBV4-2 and TRBJ2-3; D may be TRBD1 (6 bases). Germline V gene data show CDR1 as LGHNA and CDR2 as YNFKEQ. The CDR3 is 16 amino acids. Trimming took off 0 bases at V and 1 base at J, with 11 bases between the two ends.

This rearrangement joins TRBV27 to TRBJ1-6; TRBD1 agrees at 8 bases. This CDR3 region has 17 residues. CDR1 MNHEY and CDR2 SMNVEV come from the germline V gene (reference sequence). The V and J ends lost 1 base and 6 bases, in that order; junction bases with no gene match: 8. The CDR3 nucleotides read TGTGCCAGCAGTTTATTAGGGGGGACAGGAATTAATTCACCCCTCCACTTT. Its protein is CASSLLGGTGINSPLHF.

This chain links TRBV7-2 with TRBJ2-3; the match to TRBD2 covers 10 bases. Germline trimming cut 1 base from V and 5 bases from J; bases unmatched to any gene: 9. The germline V gene encodes CDR1 SGHTA and CDR2 FQGNSA. There are 17 residues in the CDR3. DNA of the CDR3: TGTGCCAGCAGCTTAGGGGCTAGCGGGAGTATGTTAGATACGCAGTATTTT. As protein: CASSLGASGSMLDTQYF.

Only one count was recorded for this clone. The genes are TRBV7-9 and TRBJ1-1; D remains unclear. The V end lost 5 bases, the J end lost 0 bases, and 10 bases lay between the germline ends. The germline V gene encodes CDR1 SEHNR and CDR2 FQNEAQ (reference sequence). The CDR3 has 14 residues. The DNA of the CDR3 is TGTGCCAGCAGCCCTACTAAAATGAACACTGAAGCTTTCTTT. Amino acids: CASSPTKMNTEAFF.

This clone has just a few counts. The rearrangement uses TRBV5-5 and TRBJ2-1; no firm D call. V lost 3 bases to trimming and J lost 4 bases, with 11 bases between them. Per the germline V gene, CDR1 is SGHKS and CDR2 is YYEKEE (reference sequence). The CDR3 sequence is 14 residues long. As DNA, the CDR3 is TGTGCCAGCAGCTCACAGCCAGAATACAATGAGCAGTTCTTC. It specifies CASSSQPEYNEQFF.